This T cell receptor (beta chain) was obtained from a study of Ad26.COV2.S vaccination and SARS-CoV-2 variants. Looking at the study overall: Ad26.COV2.S was injected intramuscularly once or twice, 56 days apart. General study findings and limits: Similar non-spike TCR breadth was seen in vaccine and placebo recipients.

The treatment: some 20 received Ad26.COV2.S at low or high dose, single or two shots; 5 received placebo; per-sample allocation not given. Day 63 following the first vaccine or placebo injection was when the samples were taken. Spike of the Wuhan-strain SARS-CoV-2 was expressed by an Ad26 vector, which formed the vaccine. Points on this clone: No antigen is known for it.

CDR1 and CDR2 (germline): SGHDN, FVKESK. This CDR3 contains 18 residues. Between the trimmed V and J ends, which lost 0 bases and 8 bases, there was a span of 25 bases. Sequencing used immunoSEQ multiplex PCR; TCRdb keeps in-frame clones, though not all of them. The sample holds 350,000 to 450,000 clones; about nine tenths are singletons and the top ten take roughly 3.2%. The input for sequencing was peripheral blood, taken in a trial of Ad26.COV2.S vaccine versus placebo. This chain joins TRBV14 and TRBJ1-2; no reliable D call. The receptor was derived from a person between 18 and 60 years old who received the Ad26.COV2.S COVID-19 vaccine or a placebo. The CDR3 DNA reads TGTGCCAGCAGCCAAGATCGTTTGTTCCCAAGGCAGCGTCTCGGCTACACCTTC. Encoded protein: CASSQDRLFPRQRLGYTF. The whole variable domain, remainder taken from reference TRBV14 and TRBJ1-2, is EAGVTQFPSHSVIEKGQTVTLRCDPISGHDNLYWYRRVMGKEIKFLLHFVKESKQDESGMPNNRFLAERTGGTYSTLKVQPAELEDSGVYFCASSQDRLFPRQRLGYTFGSGTRLTVV.